Each of the 11 T cell receptor beta chains below was sequenced from the same sample in a study of monozygotic twins with inflammatory bowel disease. TCRdb reprocessed the 5' RACE reads; each CDR3 protein has one entry and no DNA is given. This sample's table has just over 300,000 distinct CDR3 sequences. The sequencing input was blood. All receptors derive from a human donor with ulcerative colitis or Crohn's disease, or a healthy co-twin of an affected twin (not recorded which).

J is TRBJ1-5 and V is TRBV12-3 or TRBV12-4. The CDR3 has 13 residues. The CDR3 spells CASARQSRQPQHF.

The chain combines TRBV11-2 with TRBJ2-1; TCRdb calls TRBD2, which cannot be checked without DNA. This CDR3 contains 18 residues. The germline gives CDR1 SGHAT, CDR2 FQNNGV. The CDR3 sequence: CASSARAYGTSAYNEQFF.

The rearrangement links TRBV29-1 to TRBJ2-2; with no DNA, the TCRdb D assignment of TRBD2 cannot be verified. Germline V gene sequence: CDR1 SQVTM, CDR2 ANQGSEA. The CDR3 runs to 14 residues. The CDR3 sequence: CSVLQGMGTGELFF.

The chain has TRBV11-2 and TRBJ2-7; TCRdb outputs TRBD1, but without DNA this stays unchecked. The length of the CDR3 is 16 residues. CDR1 and CDR2 from the germline V gene are SGHAT and FQNNGV. CDR3 amino acids: CASTKRGGVLRDEQYF.

V is TRBV19 and J is TRBJ2-1; TCRdb lists TRBD1, though no DNA is available to test this call. CDR3 length: 16 residues. From germline, CDR1 is LNHDA and CDR2 SQIVND (reference sequence). CDR3 sequence reads: CASSGTRGAHYNEQFF.

The rearrangement uses TRBV3-1 and TRBJ2-7; as DNA is missing, the TRBD2 call by TCRdb cannot be tested. Germline V gene data show CDR1 as LGHDT and CDR2 as YNNKEL (reference sequence). This CDR3 region has 16 residues. CDR3 protein: CASSQGRTSGVYEQYF.

The CDR3 sequence: CASSLGIAGGEETQYF. The V gene is TRBV7-2, the J gene TRBJ2-5; TCRdb reports TRBD2, a call that lacks DNA to check it against. The CDR3 loop spans 16 amino acids. The germline gives CDR1 SGHTA, CDR2 FQGNSA.

The chain is built from TRBV20-1 and TRBJ2-3. The germline V gene encodes CDR1 DFQATT and CDR2 SNEGSKA (reference sequence). The CDR3 covers 11 residues. CDR3 protein: CSASLVDTQYF.

This chain uses TRBV5-4 with TRBJ2-2; there is no DNA to check the TCRdb D call of TRBD1. This CDR3 comprises 17 residues. The germline gives CDR1 SGHNT, CDR2 YYREEE (reference sequence). The CDR3 reads CASSPPGQGSNTGELFF.

This rearrangement joins TRBV7-2 to TRBJ1-5; lacking DNA, the TRBD1 call made by TCRdb goes unchecked. Germline assignment: CDR1 SGHTA and CDR2 FQGNSA. This CDR3 is built from 14 residues. This chain's CDR3 is CASSKDRVGQPQHF.

The V call is TRBV12-3 or TRBV12-4, the J call TRBJ2-2; TCRdb selects TRBD1, and the lack of DNA leaves this call unchecked. This CDR3 region has 15 residues. CDR3 sequence: CASSFQGSNTGELFF.